This is a list of T cell receptor beta chains from one sample in a study of shared clonotypes between healthy human individuals. Here immunoSEQ multiplex PCR was the method, and the copy in TCRdb shows in-frame clones only, minus some. The sample carries some 2,400,000 clones, 90% to 97% recorded once. Sequences were obtained from naive CD4+ T cells sorted from blood. The receptors come from a man aged 18 to 29 in good health. The CDR3 runs from the conserved cysteine through the conserved F or W. The order of the fields is V gene, J gene, CDR3 protein.

V gene: TRBV28
J gene: TRBJ2-7
CDR3 protein: CASSFHPGGSYEQYF

V gene: TRBV7-2
J gene: TRBJ2-5
CDR3 protein: CASNLGQGAETQYF

V gene: TRBV6-6
J gene: TRBJ1-4
CDR3 protein: CASRPGGANEKLFF

V gene: TRBV10-3
J gene: TRBJ2-2
CDR3 protein: CAISDSPSGAGELFF

V gene: TRBV2
J gene: TRBJ1-1
CDR3 protein: CASIPAQGGNTEAFF

V gene: TRBV9
J gene: TRBJ2-3
CDR3 protein: CASSVVQVLNTQYF

V gene: TRBV7-2
J gene: TRBJ2-5
CDR3 protein: CASSQELAGAGKRTQYF

V gene: TRBV9
J gene: TRBJ2-7
CDR3 protein: CASSPGGTGLRNKYEQYF

V gene: TRBV6-6
J gene: TRBJ1-5
CDR3 protein: CASSYSRDKGQPQHF

V gene: TRBV20-1
J gene: TRBJ2-1
CDR3 protein: CSAQRDLGFF

V gene: TRBV11-2
J gene: TRBJ2-6
CDR3 protein: CASSLGGIGANVLTF